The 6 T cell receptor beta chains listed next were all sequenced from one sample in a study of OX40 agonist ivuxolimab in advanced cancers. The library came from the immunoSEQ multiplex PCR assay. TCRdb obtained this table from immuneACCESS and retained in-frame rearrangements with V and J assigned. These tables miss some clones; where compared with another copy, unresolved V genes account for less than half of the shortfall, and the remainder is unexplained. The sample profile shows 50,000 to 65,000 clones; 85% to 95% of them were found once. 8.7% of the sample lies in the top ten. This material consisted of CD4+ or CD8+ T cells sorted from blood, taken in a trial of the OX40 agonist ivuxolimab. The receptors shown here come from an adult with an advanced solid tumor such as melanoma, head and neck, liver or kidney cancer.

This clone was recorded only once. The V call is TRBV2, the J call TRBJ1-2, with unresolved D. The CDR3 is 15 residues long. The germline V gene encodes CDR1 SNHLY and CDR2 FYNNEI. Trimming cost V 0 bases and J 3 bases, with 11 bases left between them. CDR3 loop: CASSEAVENHYGYTF. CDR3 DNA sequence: TGTGCCAGCAGTGAAGCAGTAGAAAACCACTATGGCTACACCTTC.

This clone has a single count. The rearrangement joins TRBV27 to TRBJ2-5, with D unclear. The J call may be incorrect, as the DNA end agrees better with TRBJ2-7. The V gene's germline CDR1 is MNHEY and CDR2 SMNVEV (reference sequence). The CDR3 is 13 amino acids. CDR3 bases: TGTGCCAGCAGTTTTTCACAGTTCTACGAGCAGTACTTC. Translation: CASSFSQFYEQYF.

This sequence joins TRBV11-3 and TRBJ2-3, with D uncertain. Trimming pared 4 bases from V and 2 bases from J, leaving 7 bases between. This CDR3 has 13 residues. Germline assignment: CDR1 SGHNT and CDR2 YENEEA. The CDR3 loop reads CASSSDNTDTQYF. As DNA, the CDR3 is TGTGCCAGCAGCTCTGACAACACAGATACGCAGTATTTT.

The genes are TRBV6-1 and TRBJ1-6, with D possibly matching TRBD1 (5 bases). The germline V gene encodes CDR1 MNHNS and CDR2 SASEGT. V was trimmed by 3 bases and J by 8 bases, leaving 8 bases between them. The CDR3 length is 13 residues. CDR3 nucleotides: TGTGCCAGCAGTGAGGGACCGTATTCACCCCTCCACTTT. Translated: CASSEGPYSPLHF.

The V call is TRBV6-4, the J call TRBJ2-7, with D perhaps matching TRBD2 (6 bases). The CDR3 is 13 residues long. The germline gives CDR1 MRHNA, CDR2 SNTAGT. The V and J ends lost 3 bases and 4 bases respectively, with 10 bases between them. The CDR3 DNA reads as TGTGCCAGCAGTGAAGCGGAGGGTTACGAGCAGTACTTC. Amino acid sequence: CASSEAEGYEQYF.

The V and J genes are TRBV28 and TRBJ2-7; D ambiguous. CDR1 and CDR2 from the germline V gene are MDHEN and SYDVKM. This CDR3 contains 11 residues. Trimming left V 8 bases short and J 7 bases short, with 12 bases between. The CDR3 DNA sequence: TGTGCCAGCGGATCCAATTGGGAGCAGTACTTC. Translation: CASGSNWEQYF.